These 14 T cell receptor beta chains were all obtained from the same sample, sequenced in a study of blood T cell repertoires in COVID-19. Produced via immunoSEQ multiplex PCR; TCRdb's table is partial and in-frame only. Here the sample spans around 130,000 clones, 85% to 90% being singletons. The specimen sequenced was peripheral blood. The source of these receptors is a human donor in a cohort sampled during active COVID-19.

The rearrangement links TRBV7-9 to TRBJ1-1; possibly TRBD1 for D (5 bases). CDR1 SEHNR and CDR2 FQNEAQ come from the germline V gene (reference sequence). The CDR3 has 12 residues. V was cut by 5 bases and J by 6 bases, with 10 bases left in between. CDR3 residues: CASSQDISEAFF. DNA for the CDR3: TGTGCCAGCAGCCAGGACATATCTGAAGCTTTCTTT.

This clone occurred a few times. J is TRBJ2-7 and V is TRBV18; maybe TRBD1 (6 bases). From germline, CDR1 is KGHSH and CDR2 LQKENI. This CDR3 region has 16 residues. V lost 6 bases, J lost 4 bases, and 22 bases lay in between. This CDR3 reads CASSPLQGNYVYEQYF. The CDR3 coding sequence is TGTGCCAGCTCGCCGTTACAGGGAAATTACGTGTACGAGCAGTACTTC.

J is TRBJ2-1 and V is TRBV6-5; a weak D match, TRBD2 (7 bases). V was pared by 9 bases and J by 7 bases, with 13 bases between. CDR1 and CDR2 from the germline V gene are MNHEY and SVGAGI. The CDR3 extends over 12 amino acids. The CDR3 loop reads CARGGARNEQFF. The CDR3 DNA follows: TGTGCCAGAGGGGGGGCGCGTAATGAGCAGTTCTTC.

This chain uses TRBV5-8 with TRBJ2-5; D may be TRBD2 (5 bases). The CDR3 spans 19 residues. CDR1 is SGHTS, CDR2 YDEGEE, per germline. V was trimmed by 4 bases and J by 2 bases, leaving 27 bases between them. CDR3: CASSLFWGVRPVGQETQYF. The DNA for the CDR3 is TGTGCCAGCAGCCTTTTTTGGGGAGTTCGGCCGGTGGGTCAAGAGACCCAGTACTTC. Combining the CDR3 with reference TRBV5-8 and TRBJ2-5 gives the whole variable domain EAGVTQSPTHLIKTRGQQATLRCSPISGHTSVYWYQQALGLGLQFLLWYDEGEERNRGNFPPRFSGRQFPNYSSELNVNALELEDSALYLCASSLFWGVRPVGQETQYFGPGTRLLVL.

This chain links TRBV5-4 with TRBJ2-3, with 7 bases matching TRBD2. V shed 4 bases and J 1 base; nucleotides not matched to a gene: 3. This CDR3 contains 14 residues. Germline CDR1 is SGHNT and CDR2 is YYREEE (reference sequence). The CDR3, as DNA: TGTGCCAGCAGCCCCCGGGAGGGCACAGATACGCAGTATTTT. It is translated as CASSPREGTDTQYF.

The CDR3 protein is CASSPTADTDTQYF. The CDR3 nucleotides read TGTGCCAGCTCACCAACCGCAGACACAGATACGCAGTATTTT. The V gene is TRBV18, the J gene TRBJ2-3; D uncertain. CDR1 is KGHSH and CDR2 is LQKENI in the germline V gene. V lost 2 bases and J 2 bases, leaving 8 bases between the germline ends. The CDR3 is 14 residues long.

This clone was counted between two and nine times. The V gene is TRBV5-1, the J gene TRBJ1-2; 8 nucleotides align to TRBD1. Germline V lookup: CDR1 SGHRS, CDR2 YFSETQ. The CDR3 sequence is 15 residues long. V was clipped by 2 bases and J by 5 bases; unmatched bases: 8. CDR3 in DNA: TGCGCCAGCAGCTTCTGGGGACAGGATGAATATGGCTACACCTTC. Amino acid sequence: CASSFWGQDEYGYTF.

This chain uses TRBV5-1 with TRBJ2-3, with 11 bases lining up with TRBD2. Germline V gene lookup returns CDR1 SGHRS and CDR2 YFSETQ. This CDR3 has 16 amino acids. Germline trimming cut 5 bases from V and 2 bases from J; bases unmatched to any gene: 7. The chain's CDR3 is CASSSPSGRSTDTQYF. The CDR3 nucleotides read TGCGCCAGCAGTTCCCCTAGCGGGAGGTCCACAGATACGCAGTATTTT. Looking up the rest from reference TRBV5-1 and TRBJ2-3 gives the full variable domain: KAGVTQTPRYLIKTRGQQVTLSCSPISGHRSVSWYQQTPGQGLQFLFEYFSETQRNKGNFPGRFSGRQFSNSRSEMNVSTLELGDSALYLCASSSPSGRSTDTQYFGPGTRLTVL.

The count of this clone is one. V gene TRBV5-6 combines with J gene TRBJ1-5; 7 bases are a match to TRBD1. V shed 1 base and J 2 bases; nucleotides not matched to a gene: 3. Germline V gives CDR1 SGHDT, CDR2 YYEEEE. The CDR3 extends over 15 amino acids. The chain's CDR3 is CASSLYQGGNQPQHF. The CDR3 region has the DNA TGTGCCAGCAGCTTGTACCAGGGGGGCAATCAGCCCCAGCATTTT.

The V gene is TRBV3-1 (or the pseudogene TRBV3-2), the J gene TRBJ2-5; 7 bases agree with TRBD1. V gave up 4 bases and J gave up 2 bases; unmatched junction bases: 10. The germline gives CDR1 LGHDT, CDR2 YNNKEL (reference sequence). This CDR3 has 16 residues. The CDR3 spells CASSPRGGRTQETQYF. The CDR3 nucleotides read TGTGCCAGCAGCCCTCGAGGGGGCAGAACGCAAGAGACCCAGTACTTC.

This chain uses TRBV13 with TRBJ1-5; D is unresolved. Trimming stripped 3 bases from V and 4 bases from J, with 4 bases between. CDR3 length: 12 residues. Per germline, CDR1 PRHDT and CDR2 FYEKMQ (reference sequence). The CDR3 DNA follows: TGTGCCAGCAGCTTGCGGAATCAGCCCCAGCATTTT. It codes for CASSLRNQPQHF.

V and J are TRBV19 and TRBJ2-5; 7 bases map to TRBD1. CDR1 and CDR2 (germline): LNHDA, SQIVND (reference sequence). V shed 4 bases, J shed 2 bases, and the junction held 7 bases outside the gene matches. This CDR3 is 15 amino acids long. The CDR3 region is CASSTAQGMQETQYF. CDR3 in DNA: TGTGCCAGTAGTACAGCACAGGGGATGCAAGAGACCCAGTACTTC.

The J gene is TRBJ2-4, the V gene TRBV29-1; no reliable D call. The CDR3 is made up of 11 amino acids. Germline loops: CDR1 SQVTM, CDR2 ANQGSEA. V lost 4 bases to trimming and J lost 9 bases, with 10 bases between them. In DNA form, the CDR3 reads TGCAGCGTTGTTGAAGAGATCATTCAGTACTTC. Protein: CSVVEEIIQYF.

The rearrangement links TRBV3-1 (or the pseudogene TRBV3-2) to TRBJ2-1; the D gene is possibly TRBD2 (5 bases). Germline loops: CDR1 LGHDT, CDR2 YNNKEL (reference sequence). Trimming removed 1 base at V and 7 bases at J, with 5 bases between. This CDR3 is 12 amino acids long. The CDR3 loop reads CASSQGGNEQFF. The CDR3 DNA sequence: TGTGCCAGCAGCCAAGGAGGGAATGAGCAGTTCTTC.